What follows are 26 T cell receptor beta chains derived from one specimen sequenced in a study of blood T cell dynamics during melanoma immunotherapy. The assay was immunoSEQ multiplex PCR, and TCRdb's table has in-frame clones only and misses some. The sample records roughly 5,400 clones, about 90% being singletons. The time point was: pre-treatment baseline. The sequencing used blood, collected from a patient treated with checkpoint blockade. The receptors shown here come from a human donor with melanoma.

This sequence joins TRBV11-2 and TRBJ2-5; D is uncertain. Germline V CDR1 and CDR2: SGHAT, FQNNGV. Trimming cost V 2 bases and J 4 bases, with 5 bases left between them. The CDR3 spans 12 residues. The CDR3 sequence is CASSLHRETQYF. CDR3 nucleotides: TGTGCCAGCAGCTTACACCGAGAGACCCAGTACTTC.

The gene calls are TRBV30 and TRBJ1-5; no clear D gene. Between the trimmed V and J ends, which lost 3 bases and 5 bases, there was a span of 14 bases. The germline gives CDR1 GTSNPN, CDR2 SVGIG (reference sequence). CDR3 length: 14 amino acids. CDR3 in amino acids: CAWSAGRDYQPQHF. The CDR3 coding sequence is TGTGCCTGGAGCGCAGGCAGAGACTATCAGCCCCAGCATTTT.

This chain joins TRBV30 and TRBJ1-5; D uncertain. Germline values: CDR1 GTSNPN, CDR2 SVGIG (reference sequence). V lost 2 bases, J lost 1 base, and 3 bases lay in between. The CDR3 has 12 amino acids. As DNA, the CDR3 is TGTGCCTGGAGTCCGAGCAATCAGCCCCAGCATTTT. Translated, it gives CAWSPSNQPQHF.

The chain couples TRBV7-2 to TRBJ1-5; no firm D call. This CDR3 comprises 13 residues. The V gene lost 0 bases and the J gene lost 9 bases, with 9 bases spanning the gap. Germline values: CDR1 SGHTA, CDR2 FQGNSA. The CDR3 nucleotides read TGTGCCAGCAGCTTAGCGCGGGGTGGGCCCCAGCATTTT. It translates to CASSLARGGPQHF.

This chain connects TRBV4-1 to TRBJ1-5; D remains unclear. The CDR3 loop spans 15 amino acids. Trimming took off 4 bases at V and 0 bases at J, with 10 bases between the two ends. Germline CDR1 and CDR2: MGHRA and YSYEKL. The CDR3 loop reads CASSPREISNQPQHF. The DNA of the CDR3 is TGCGCCAGCAGCCCCCGGGAGATTAGCAATCAGCCCCAGCATTTT.

V is TRBV30 and J is TRBJ2-5; possibly TRBD2 for D (5 bases). The J call is in doubt because the DNA end fits TRBJ2-7 better. Germline CDR1 is GTSNPN and CDR2 is SVGIG (reference sequence). CDR3 size: 14 residues. The DNA of the CDR3 is TGTGCCTGGAGTGTACGGGGAATCTCCTACGAGCAGTACTTC. It translates to CAWSVRGISYEQYF.

This clone came up a few times. This chain joins TRBV29-1 and TRBJ2-1; a possible D gene is TRBD1 (6 bases). This CDR3 region has 15 residues. V lost 5 bases to trimming and J lost 0 bases, with 14 bases between them. Germline V CDR1 and CDR2: SQVTM, ANQGSEA. The CDR3 reads CSVPQGSSSYNEQFF. The CDR3 bases are TGCAGCGTTCCACAGGGATCAAGCTCCTACAATGAGCAGTTCTTC.

This clone came up a few times. The gene calls are TRBV14 and TRBJ1-6, with TRBD1 identical over 7 bases. CDR3 length: 14 amino acids. J was trimmed by 10 bases and V by 2 bases; bases with no gene match: 5. Germline V gene lookup returns CDR1 SGHDN and CDR2 FVKESK. The CDR3: CASSQRTGRSPLHF. Written as DNA, the CDR3 is TGTGCCAGCAGCCAAAGGACAGGCAGGTCACCCCTCCACTTT.

The chain is built from TRBV25-1 and TRBJ2-3, with 11 positions matching TRBD1. The CDR3 runs to 15 residues. V lost 5 bases and J lost 6; bases outside the gene matches: 7. From germline, CDR1 is MGHDK and CDR2 SYGVNS. The CDR3 nucleotides are TGTGCCAGCAGTTCCCCCGGGACAGGGGGGGATACGCAGTATTTT. Its translation is CASSSPGTGGDTQYF.

The gene calls are TRBV7-2 and TRBJ2-7, with D tentatively TRBD1 or TRBD2 (5 bases each). V was pared by 5 bases and J by 0 bases, with 14 bases between. This CDR3 contains 15 residues. In germline, CDR1 is SGHTA, CDR2 FQGNSA. CDR3 DNA: TGTGCCAGCAGCCCGATGGGACGGAACTCCTACGAGCAGTACTTC. It codes for CASSPMGRNSYEQYF. The whole variable domain, remainder taken from reference TRBV7-2 and TRBJ2-7, is GAGVSQSPSNKVTEKGKDVELRCDPISGHTALYWYRQSLGQGLEFLIYFQGNSAPDKSGLPSDRFSAERTGGSVSTLTIQRTQQEDSAVYLCASSPMGRNSYEQYFGPGTRLTVT.

J is TRBJ2-5 and V is TRBV4-1; the match to TRBD1 covers 7 bases. The J call may be incorrect, as the DNA end agrees better with TRBJ2-7. The CDR3 extends over 15 amino acids. The V gene's germline CDR1 is MGHRA and CDR2 YSYEKL. The CDR3 DNA sequence: TGCGCCAGCAGCCAAGCGAACAGGGGACCCTACGAGCAGTACTTC. Translating gives CASSQANRGPYEQYF.

This chain uses TRBV12-2 with TRBJ1-1; the table's D call of TRBD1 was not tested on the DNA. TRBV12-2 is noted as a pseudogene. The CDR3 is 16 amino acids. Written as DNA, the CDR3 is TGTGCAAGTCGCTTAGACGGGCAGGGGGCGAACACTGAAGCTTTCTTT. Translating gives CASRLDGQGANTEAFF.

This sequence joins TRBV30 and TRBJ1-4; a weak D match, TRBD1 (5 bases). The CDR3 spans 15 residues. Between the trimmed V and J ends, which lost 5 bases and 8 bases, there was a span of 21 bases. Germline-derived CDR1 and CDR2 are GTSNPN and SVGIG (reference sequence). The CDR3 sequence is CAWGQMTPGGEKLFF. The CDR3 coding sequence is TGTGCCTGGGGTCAAATGACCCCCGGGGGGGAAAAACTGTTTTTT. Full variable domain (remainder filled in from reference TRBV30 and TRBJ1-4): SQTIHQWPATLVQPVGSPLSLECTVEGTSNPNLYWYRQAAGRGLQLLFYSVGIGQISSEVPQNLSASRPQDRQFILSSKKLLLSDSGFYLCAWGQMTPGGEKLFFGSGTQLSVL.

The chain combines TRBV20-1 with TRBJ2-5; the D call may be TRBD1 or TRBD2 (5 bases each). This CDR3 has 11 amino acids. Germline loops: CDR1 DFQATT, CDR2 SNEGSKA (reference sequence). V shed 8 bases and J shed 5 bases, with 12 bases lying between them. Here the CDR3 DNA reads TGCAGTCCCCAGGGCGGGGAGACCCAGTACTTC. This translates into CSPQGGETQYF.

This clone was detected only once. This chain uses TRBV7-2 with TRBJ2-5; D assignment may be TRBD1 or TRBD2 (5 bases each). Trimming removed 3 bases from V and 0 bases from J, with 20 bases in between. This CDR3 region has 18 residues. The V gene's germline CDR1 is SGHTA and CDR2 FQGNSA. As DNA, the CDR3 is TGTGCCAGCAGCTTGGGATCCGGGGCTAGGGCAAACCAAGAGACCCAGTACTTC. As protein: CASSLGSGARANQETQYF.

The rearrangement joins TRBV5-1 to TRBJ2-1; the D gene is possibly TRBD2 (6 bases). The CDR3 is 15 residues long. In germline, CDR1 is SGHRS, CDR2 YFSETQ. Trimming took 0 bases from V and 4 from J, leaving 11 bases between them. The CDR3 sequence is CASSLETSGYNEQFF. For the CDR3, the DNA is TGCGCCAGCAGCTTGGAAACCAGCGGGTACAATGAGCAGTTCTTC.

The rearrangement joins TRBV5-1 to TRBJ2-1; D remains unclear. This CDR3 is 13 amino acids long. Looked up from germline, CDR1 is SGHRS and CDR2 is YFSETQ. V was trimmed by 0 bases and J by 6 bases, leaving 7 bases between them. The CDR3 loop is CASSLEASNEQFF. The DNA for the CDR3 is TGCGCCAGCAGCTTGGAGGCCAGCAATGAGCAGTTCTTC. The full variable domain, with the rest looked up from reference TRBV5-1 and TRBJ2-1, is KAGVTQTPRYLIKTRGQQVTLSCSPISGHRSVSWYQQTPGQGLQFLFEYFSETQRNKGNFPGRFSGRQFSNSRSEMNVSTLELGDSALYLCASSLEASNEQFFGPGTRLTVL.

The genes are TRBV20-1 and TRBJ2-5, with D perhaps being TRBD1 or TRBD2 (7 bases each). The CDR3 has 11 residues. V lost 6 bases and J lost 8, with 13 bases in between. CDR1 and CDR2 (germline): DFQATT, SNEGSKA (reference sequence). The CDR3 loop is CSAQGGETQYF. In DNA form, the CDR3 reads TGCAGTGCCCAGGGGGGGGAAACCCAGTACTTC.

This chain uses TRBV7-2 with TRBJ2-5; D is unclear. Germline V gives CDR1 SGHTA, CDR2 FQGNSA. This CDR3 spans 12 amino acids. Trimming removed 0 bases at V and 5 bases at J, with 4 bases between. The CDR3 region is CASSLAFETQYF. In DNA form, the CDR3 reads TGTGCCAGCAGCTTAGCCTTCGAGACCCAGTACTTC.

The rearrangement links TRBV10-2 to TRBJ2-7; D is uncertain. Trimming left V 3 bases short and J 3 bases short, with 12 bases between. The length of the CDR3 is 14 residues. Germline CDR1 is WSHSY and CDR2 is SAAADI. Written as DNA, the CDR3 is TGCGCCAGCAGTGATAGGTGGTCCGACTACGAGCAGTACTTC. Protein product: CASSDRWSDYEQYF.

The chain carries TRBV7-9 and TRBJ2-7; 11 bases line up with TRBD2. J gave up 0 bases and V 4 bases, and 14 bases lay outside the gene matches. The CDR3 has 19 residues. CDR1 SEHNR and CDR2 FQNEAQ come from the germline V gene (reference sequence). The CDR3 DNA follows: TGTGCCAGCAGCTCAACACCCGGGACTAGCGGATTTAGCTCCTACGAGCAGTACTTC. Translating gives CASSSTPGTSGFSSYEQYF.

This clone was found once. V usage is TRBV5-6 and J usage is TRBJ2-2; unclear D gene. From germline, CDR1 is SGHDT and CDR2 YYEEEE. The CDR3 length is 14 residues. V gave up 1 base and J gave up 1 base, with 5 bases separating them. In DNA, the CDR3 is TGTGCCAGCAGCTTGACACTGAACACCGGGGAGCTGTTTTTT. Residues: CASSLTLNTGELFF.

This clone has just a few counts. The gene calls are TRBV19 and TRBJ1-2; TRBD1 matches at 9 bases. CDR3 length equals 13 residues. Germline V gene data show CDR1 as LNHDA and CDR2 as SQIVND (reference sequence). Trimming removed 9 bases from V and 6 bases from J; junction bases left unmatched: 8. In DNA form, the CDR3 reads TGTGCCAGGCGGAATACAGGGGGCAATGGCTACACCTTC. Translating gives CARRNTGGNGYTF. The complete variable domain, with remaining parts taken from reference TRBV19 and TRBJ1-2, reads DGGITQSPKYLFRKEGQNVTLSCEQNLNHDAMYWYRQDPGQGLRLIYYSQIVNDFQKGDIAEGYSVSREKKESFPLTVTSAQKNPTAFYLCARRNTGGNGYTFGSGTRLTVV.

The CDR3, as DNA: TGTGCCAGCTCACCGTCCGGGACAGGGTACAATGAGCAGTTCTTC. Translating it yields CASSPSGTGYNEQFF. The chain joins TRBV18 to TRBJ2-1; 9 positions agree with TRBD1. V was clipped by 3 bases and J by 4 bases; unmatched bases: 4. The germline V gene has CDR1 KGHSH and CDR2 LQKENI. CDR3 size: 15 residues.

The gene calls are TRBV19 and TRBJ1-5; possibly TRBD1 for D (5 bases). The CDR3 contains 16 residues. Germline CDR1 and CDR2: LNHDA and SQIVND (reference sequence). V was clipped by 3 bases and J by 0 bases, with 12 bases between them. CDR3 sequence: CASSMLRGHSNQPQHF. Here the CDR3 DNA reads TGTGCCAGTAGTATGTTACGGGGCCATAGCAATCAGCCCCAGCATTTT.

The V call is TRBV15, the J call TRBJ2-7; 10 bases are shared with TRBD1. Germline trimming cut 0 bases from V and 3 bases from J; bases unmatched to any gene: 2. This CDR3 is built from 15 residues. From germline, CDR1 is LNHNV and CDR2 YYDKDF (reference sequence). The CDR3 loop reads CATSREGTGVYEQYF. CDR3 DNA sequence: TGTGCCACCAGCAGAGAAGGGACAGGGGTCTACGAGCAGTACTTC.